This T cell receptor (beta chain) was identified in a study of response to subunit inactivated influenza vaccine. Study-level results: Authors proposed each seasonal influenza vaccination draws in few new T cells.

V was clipped by 1 base and J by 3 bases, with 25 bases between them. Germline loops: CDR1 MNHNS, CDR2 SASEGT. This CDR3 has 19 amino acids. TCRdb passed the RT-PCR reads through MiXCR, listing each CDR3 protein once. The sample lists around 850,000 distinct CDR3 sequences; roughly 20% were seen once. This clonotype occurred a few times. The target antigen is unknown. Sequencing used PBMCs from blood, obtained less than 6 days after vaccination. The rearrangement uses TRBV6-1 and TRBJ2-7; TRBD1 is a possible D gene (5 bases). The TCR was taken from a man aged 45-60 years who received an inactivated influenza vaccine. CDR3 sequence (DNA): TGTGCCAGCAGTGAAGGCAGCAGGGATTACTTCCATACTAACTACGAGCAGTACTTC. This gives the protein CASSEGSRDYFHTNYEQYF.